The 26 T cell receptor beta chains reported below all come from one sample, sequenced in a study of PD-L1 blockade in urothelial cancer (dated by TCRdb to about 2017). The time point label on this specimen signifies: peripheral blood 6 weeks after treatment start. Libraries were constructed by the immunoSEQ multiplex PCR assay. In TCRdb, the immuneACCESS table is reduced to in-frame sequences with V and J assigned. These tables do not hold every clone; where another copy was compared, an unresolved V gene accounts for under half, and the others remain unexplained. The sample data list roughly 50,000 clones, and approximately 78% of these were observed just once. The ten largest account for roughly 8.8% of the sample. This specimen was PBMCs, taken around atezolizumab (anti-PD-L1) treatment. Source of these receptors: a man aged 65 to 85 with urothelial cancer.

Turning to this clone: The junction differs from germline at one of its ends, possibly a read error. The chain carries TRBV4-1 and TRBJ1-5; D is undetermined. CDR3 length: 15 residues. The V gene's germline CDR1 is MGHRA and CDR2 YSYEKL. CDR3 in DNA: TGCGCCAGCAGCCAAGAGACGGCCGTACTTCAGGCCCAGCATTTT. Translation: CASSQETAVLQAQHF.

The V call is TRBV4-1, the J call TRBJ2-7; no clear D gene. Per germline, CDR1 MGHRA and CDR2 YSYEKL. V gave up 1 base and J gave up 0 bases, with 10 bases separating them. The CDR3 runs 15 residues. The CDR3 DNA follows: TGCGCCAGCAGCCAAGTTCTAAGCGACTCCTACGAGCAGTACTTC. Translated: CASSQVLSDSYEQYF.

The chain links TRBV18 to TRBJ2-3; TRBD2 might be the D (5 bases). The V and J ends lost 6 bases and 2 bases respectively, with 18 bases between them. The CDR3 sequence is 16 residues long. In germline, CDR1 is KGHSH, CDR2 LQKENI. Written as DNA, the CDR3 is TGTGCCAGCTCCCCCTTGGCGGGCTCCTTCACAGATACGCAGTATTTT. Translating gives CASSPLAGSFTDTQYF.

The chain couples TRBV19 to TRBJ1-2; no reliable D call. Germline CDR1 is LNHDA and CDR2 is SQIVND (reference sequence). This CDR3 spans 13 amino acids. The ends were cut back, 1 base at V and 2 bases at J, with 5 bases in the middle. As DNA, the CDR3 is TGTGCCAGTAGTATAGGAGAAAACTATGGCTACACCTTC. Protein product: CASSIGENYGYTF. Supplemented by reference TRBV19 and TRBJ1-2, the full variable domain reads DGGITQSPKYLFRKEGQNVTLSCEQNLNHDAMYWYRQDPGQGLRLIYYSQIVNDFQKGDIAEGYSVSREKKESFPLTVTSAQKNPTAFYLCASSIGENYGYTFGSGTRLTVV.

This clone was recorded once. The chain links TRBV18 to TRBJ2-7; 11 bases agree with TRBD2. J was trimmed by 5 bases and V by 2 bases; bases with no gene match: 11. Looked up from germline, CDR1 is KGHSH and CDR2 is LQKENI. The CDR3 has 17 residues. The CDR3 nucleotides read TGTGCCAGCTCACCAGACAGTTTTAGCGGGAGGGCCAACGAGCAGTACTTC. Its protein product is CASSPDSFSGRANEQYF. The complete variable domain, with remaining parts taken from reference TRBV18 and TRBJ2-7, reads NAGVMQNPRHLVRRRGQEARLRCSPMKGHSHVYWYRQLPEEGLKFMVYLQKENIIDESGMPKERFSAEFPKEGPSILRIQQVVRGDSAAYFCASSPDSFSGRANEQYFGPGTRLTVT.

This CDR3 is CASSSGTSGTEEQFF. CDR3 nucleotide sequence: TGTGCCAGCAGCTCCGGGACTAGCGGGACCGAAGAGCAGTTCTTC. This chain connects TRBV5-4 to TRBJ2-1; 13 nucleotides match TRBD2. Germline V gene data show CDR1 as SGHNT and CDR2 as YYREEE (reference sequence). The CDR3 extends over 15 amino acids. With V trimmed by 3 bases and J by 10 bases, 7 bases remained unmatched.

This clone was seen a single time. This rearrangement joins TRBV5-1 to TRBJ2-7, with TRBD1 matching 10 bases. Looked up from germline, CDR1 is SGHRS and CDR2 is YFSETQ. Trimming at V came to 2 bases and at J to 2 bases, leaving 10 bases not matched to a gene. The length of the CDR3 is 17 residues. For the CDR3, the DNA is TGCGCCAGCAGCTTATTTGCGGGACAGGGGATAACCTACGAGCAGTACTTC. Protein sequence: CASSLFAGQGITYEQYF.

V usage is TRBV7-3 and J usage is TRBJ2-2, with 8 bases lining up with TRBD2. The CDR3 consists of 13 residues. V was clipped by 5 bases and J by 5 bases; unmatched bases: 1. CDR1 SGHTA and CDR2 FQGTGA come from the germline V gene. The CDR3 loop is CASSLAGTGELFF. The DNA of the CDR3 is TGTGCCAGCAGCCTAGCGGGTACCGGGGAGCTGTTTTTT.

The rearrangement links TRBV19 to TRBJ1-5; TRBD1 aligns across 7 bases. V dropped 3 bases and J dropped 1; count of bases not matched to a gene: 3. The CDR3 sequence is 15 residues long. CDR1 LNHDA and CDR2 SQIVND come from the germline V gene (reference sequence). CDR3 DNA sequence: TGTGCCAGTAGTATTCAGGGACAGAGCAATCAGCCCCAGCATTTT. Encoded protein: CASSIQGQSNQPQHF.

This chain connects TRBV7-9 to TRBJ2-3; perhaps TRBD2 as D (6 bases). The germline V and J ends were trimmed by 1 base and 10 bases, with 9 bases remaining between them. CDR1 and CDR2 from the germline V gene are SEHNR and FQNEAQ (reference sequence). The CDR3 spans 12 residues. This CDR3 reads CASSLEAGSQYF. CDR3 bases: TGTGCCAGCAGCTTAGAGGCGGGATCGCAGTATTTT.

CDR3 amino acids: CASSLNLGNTEAFF. CDR3 in DNA: TGTGCCAGCAGTCTTAACCTCGGGAACACTGAAGCTTTCTTT. V gene TRBV6-5 combines with J gene TRBJ1-1, with D unresolved. V gave up 5 bases and J gave up 1 base, with 11 bases separating them. This CDR3 region has 14 residues. Germline CDR1 MNHEY, CDR2 SVGAGI.

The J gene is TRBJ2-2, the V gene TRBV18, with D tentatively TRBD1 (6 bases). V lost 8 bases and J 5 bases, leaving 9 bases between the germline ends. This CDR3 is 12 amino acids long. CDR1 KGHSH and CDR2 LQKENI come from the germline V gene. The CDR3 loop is CASPRGTGELFF. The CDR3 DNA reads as TGTGCCAGCCCAAGGGGGACCGGGGAGCTGTTTTTT.

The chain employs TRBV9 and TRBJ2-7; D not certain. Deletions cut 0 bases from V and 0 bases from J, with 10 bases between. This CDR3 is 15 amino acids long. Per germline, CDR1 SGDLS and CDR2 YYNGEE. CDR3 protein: CASSVGYSSSYEQYF. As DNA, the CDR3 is TGTGCCAGCAGCGTAGGTTACAGCAGCTCCTACGAGCAGTACTTC.

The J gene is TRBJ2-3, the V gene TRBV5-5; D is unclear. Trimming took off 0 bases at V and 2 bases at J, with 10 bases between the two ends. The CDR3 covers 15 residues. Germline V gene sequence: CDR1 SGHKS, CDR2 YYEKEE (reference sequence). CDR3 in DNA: TGTGCCAGCAGCTTGGGAGTGGCGGACACAGATACGCAGTATTTT. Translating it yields CASSLGVADTDTQYF.

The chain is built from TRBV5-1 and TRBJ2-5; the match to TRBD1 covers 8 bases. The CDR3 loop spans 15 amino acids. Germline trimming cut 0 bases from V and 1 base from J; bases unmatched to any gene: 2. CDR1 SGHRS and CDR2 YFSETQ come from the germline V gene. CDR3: CASSLEDRVQETQYF. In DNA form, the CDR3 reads TGCGCCAGCAGCTTGGAGGACAGGGTCCAAGAGACCCAGTACTTC.

CDR3 protein: CASSLANLGTEQYF. Written as DNA, the CDR3 is TGCGCCAGCAGCTTGGCAAACCTAGGTACCGAGCAGTACTTC. The chain couples TRBV5-1 to TRBJ2-7; the D is unclear. Germline CDR1 SGHRS, CDR2 YFSETQ. V was pared by 0 bases and J by 6 bases, with 13 bases between. CDR3 length: 14 amino acids.

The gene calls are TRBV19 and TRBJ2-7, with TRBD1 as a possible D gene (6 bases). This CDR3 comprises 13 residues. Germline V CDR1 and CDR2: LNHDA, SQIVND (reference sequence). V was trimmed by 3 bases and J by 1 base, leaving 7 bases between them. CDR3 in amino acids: CASSMGQSYEQYF. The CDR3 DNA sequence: TGTGCCAGTAGTATGGGACAATCCTACGAGCAGTACTTC.

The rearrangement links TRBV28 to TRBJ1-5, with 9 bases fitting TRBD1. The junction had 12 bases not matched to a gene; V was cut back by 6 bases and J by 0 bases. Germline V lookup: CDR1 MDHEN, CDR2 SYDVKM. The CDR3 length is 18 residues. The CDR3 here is CASSTKGQGAYSNQPQHF. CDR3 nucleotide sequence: TGTGCCAGCAGCACCAAGGGACAGGGAGCATATAGCAATCAGCCCCAGCATTTT. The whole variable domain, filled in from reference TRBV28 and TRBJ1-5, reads DVKVTQSSRYLVKRTGEKVFLECVQDMDHENMFWYRQDPGLGLRLIYFSYDVKMKEKGDIPEGYSVSREKKERFSLILESASTNQTSMYLCASSTKGQGAYSNQPQHFGDGTRLSIL.

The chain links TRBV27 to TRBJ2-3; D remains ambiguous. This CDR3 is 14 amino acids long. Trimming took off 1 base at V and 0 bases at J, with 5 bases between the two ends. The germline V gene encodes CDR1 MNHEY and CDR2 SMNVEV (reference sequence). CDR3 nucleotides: TGTGCCAGCAGTTTATTGACTAGCACAGATACGCAGTATTTT. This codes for CASSLLTSTDTQYF.

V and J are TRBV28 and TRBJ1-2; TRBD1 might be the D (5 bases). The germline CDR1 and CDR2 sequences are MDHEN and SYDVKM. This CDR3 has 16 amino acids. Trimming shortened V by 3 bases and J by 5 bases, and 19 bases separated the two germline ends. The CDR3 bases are TGTGCCAGCAGTTTCGGCAGGGCCCGCTTTGGGTATGGCTACACCTTC. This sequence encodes CASSFGRARFGYGYTF.

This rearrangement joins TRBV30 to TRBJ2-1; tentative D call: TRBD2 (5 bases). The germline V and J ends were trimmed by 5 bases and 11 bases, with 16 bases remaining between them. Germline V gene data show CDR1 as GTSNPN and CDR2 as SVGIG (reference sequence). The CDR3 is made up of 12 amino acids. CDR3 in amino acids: CAWHRDQSQQFF. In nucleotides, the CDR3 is TGTGCCTGGCATCGGGATCAGAGTCAGCAGTTCTTC.

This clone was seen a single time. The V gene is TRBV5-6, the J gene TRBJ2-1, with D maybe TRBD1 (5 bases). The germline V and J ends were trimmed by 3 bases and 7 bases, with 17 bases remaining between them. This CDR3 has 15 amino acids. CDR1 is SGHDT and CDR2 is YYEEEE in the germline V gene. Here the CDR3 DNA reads TGTGCCAGCAGCTCCCCAGGGAAGCCGGAAAATGAGCAGTTCTTC. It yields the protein CASSSPGKPENEQFF.

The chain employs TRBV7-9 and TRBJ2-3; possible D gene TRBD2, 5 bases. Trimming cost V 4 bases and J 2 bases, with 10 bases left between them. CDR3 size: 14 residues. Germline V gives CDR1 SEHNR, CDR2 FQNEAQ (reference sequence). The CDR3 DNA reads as TGTGCCAGCAGCTCCGCCGGGGACACAGATACGCAGTATTTT. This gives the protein CASSSAGDTDTQYF.

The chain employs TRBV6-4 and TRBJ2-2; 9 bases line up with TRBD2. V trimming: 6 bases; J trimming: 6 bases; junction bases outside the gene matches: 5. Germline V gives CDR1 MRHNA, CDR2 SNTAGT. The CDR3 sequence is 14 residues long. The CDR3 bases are TGTGCCAGCAGCCTTAGCGGGAGCGCCGGGGAGCTGTTTTTT. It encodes CASSLSGSAGELFF.

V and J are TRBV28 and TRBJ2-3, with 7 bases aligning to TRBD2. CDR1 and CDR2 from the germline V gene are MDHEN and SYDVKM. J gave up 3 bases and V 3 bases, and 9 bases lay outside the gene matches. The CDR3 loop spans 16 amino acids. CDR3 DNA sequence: TGTGCCAGCAGTTTGCCAGCGGGACTTGGGACAGATACGCAGTATTTT. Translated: CASSLPAGLGTDTQYF.

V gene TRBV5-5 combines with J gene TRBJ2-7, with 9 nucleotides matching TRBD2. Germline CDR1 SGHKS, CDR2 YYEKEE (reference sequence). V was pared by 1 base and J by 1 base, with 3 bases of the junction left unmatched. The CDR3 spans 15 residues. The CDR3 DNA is TGTGCCAGCAGCTTGTTTAGCGGGGGTTCCTACGAGCAGTACTTC. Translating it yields CASSLFSGGSYEQYF.